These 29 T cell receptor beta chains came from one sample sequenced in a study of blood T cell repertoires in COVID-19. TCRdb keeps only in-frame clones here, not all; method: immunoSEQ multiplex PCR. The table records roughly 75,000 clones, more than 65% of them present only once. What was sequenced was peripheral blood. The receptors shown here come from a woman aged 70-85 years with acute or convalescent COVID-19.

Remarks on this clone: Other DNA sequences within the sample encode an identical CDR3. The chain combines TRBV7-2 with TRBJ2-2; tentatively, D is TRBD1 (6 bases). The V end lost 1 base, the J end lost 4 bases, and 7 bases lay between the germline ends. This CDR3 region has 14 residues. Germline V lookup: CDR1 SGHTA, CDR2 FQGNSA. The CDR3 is CASSLVGGTGELFF. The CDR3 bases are TGTGCCAGCAGCTTAGTAGGGGGCACCGGGGAGCTGTTTTTT.

As DNA, the CDR3 is TGTGCCAGCAGCACCCCGGGGAGCCCAGATACGCAGTATTTT. Amino acid sequence: CASSTPGSPDTQYF. This chain joins TRBV6-6 and TRBJ2-3; possibly TRBD2 for D (5 bases). There are 14 residues in the CDR3. Trimming pared 6 bases from V and 4 bases from J, leaving 14 bases between. Germline loops: CDR1 MNHNY, CDR2 SVGAGI (reference sequence).

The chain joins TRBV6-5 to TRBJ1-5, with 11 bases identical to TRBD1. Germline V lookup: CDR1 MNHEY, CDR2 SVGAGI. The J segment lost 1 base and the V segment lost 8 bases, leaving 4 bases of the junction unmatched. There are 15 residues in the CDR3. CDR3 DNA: TGTGCCAGCGGGACAGGGGGAGGGAGCAATCAGCCCCAGCATTTT. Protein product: CASGTGGGSNQPQHF.

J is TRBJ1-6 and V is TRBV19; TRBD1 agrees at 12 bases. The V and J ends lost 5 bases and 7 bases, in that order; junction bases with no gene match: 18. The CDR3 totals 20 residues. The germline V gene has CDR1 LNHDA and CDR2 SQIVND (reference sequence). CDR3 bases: TGTGCCAGTAGTTTCCGCTCCGGGACAGGGGGCAGTGTGTCCAATTCACCCCTCCACTTT. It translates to CASSFRSGTGGSVSNSPLHF.

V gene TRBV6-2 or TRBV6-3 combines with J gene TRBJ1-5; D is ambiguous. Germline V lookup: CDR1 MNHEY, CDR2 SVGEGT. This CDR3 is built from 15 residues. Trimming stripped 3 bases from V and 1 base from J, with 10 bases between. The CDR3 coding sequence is TGTGCCAGCAGTTATGGGCCGGCCAGCAATCAGCCCCAGCATTTT. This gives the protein CASSYGPASNQPQHF.

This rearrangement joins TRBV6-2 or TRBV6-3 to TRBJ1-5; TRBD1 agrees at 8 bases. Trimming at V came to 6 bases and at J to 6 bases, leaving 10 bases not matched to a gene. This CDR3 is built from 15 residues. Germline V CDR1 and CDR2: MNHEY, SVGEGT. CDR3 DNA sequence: TGTGCCAGCAGCAACTTCGACAGGGGTGGTCAGCCCCAGCATTTT. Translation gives CASSNFDRGGQPQHF.

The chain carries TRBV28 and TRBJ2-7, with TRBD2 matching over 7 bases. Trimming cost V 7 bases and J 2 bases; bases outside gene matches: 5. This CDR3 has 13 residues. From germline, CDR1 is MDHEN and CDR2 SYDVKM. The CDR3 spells CASTWGGAYEQYF. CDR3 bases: TGTGCCAGCACCTGGGGGGGAGCCTACGAGCAGTACTTC.

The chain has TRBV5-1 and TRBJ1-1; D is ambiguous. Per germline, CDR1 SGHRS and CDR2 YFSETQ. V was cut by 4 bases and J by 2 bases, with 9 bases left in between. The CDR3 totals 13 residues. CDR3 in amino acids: CASSTHSNTEAFF. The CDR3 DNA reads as TGCGCCAGCAGCACCCACTCAAACACTGAAGCTTTCTTT.

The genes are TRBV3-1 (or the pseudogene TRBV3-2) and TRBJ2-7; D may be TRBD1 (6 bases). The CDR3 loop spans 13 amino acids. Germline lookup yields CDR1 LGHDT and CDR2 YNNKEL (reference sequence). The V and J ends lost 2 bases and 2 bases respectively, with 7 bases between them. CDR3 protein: CASSQRGTYEQYF. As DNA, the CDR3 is TGTGCCAGCAGCCAAAGGGGGACCTACGAGCAGTACTTC.

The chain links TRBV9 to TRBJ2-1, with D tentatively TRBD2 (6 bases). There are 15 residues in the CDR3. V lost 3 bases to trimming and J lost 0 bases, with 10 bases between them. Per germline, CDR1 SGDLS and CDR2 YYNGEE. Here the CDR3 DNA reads TGTGCCAGCAGCGAACGGGGGAGCTCCTACAATGAGCAGTTCTTC. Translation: CASSERGSSYNEQFF.

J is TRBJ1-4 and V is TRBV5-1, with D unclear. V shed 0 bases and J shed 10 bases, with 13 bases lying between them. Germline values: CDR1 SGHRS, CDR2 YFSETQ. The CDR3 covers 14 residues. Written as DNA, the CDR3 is TGCGCCAGCAGCTTGGCTGTAACAGCTCGAAAACTGTTTTTT. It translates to CASSLAVTARKLFF.

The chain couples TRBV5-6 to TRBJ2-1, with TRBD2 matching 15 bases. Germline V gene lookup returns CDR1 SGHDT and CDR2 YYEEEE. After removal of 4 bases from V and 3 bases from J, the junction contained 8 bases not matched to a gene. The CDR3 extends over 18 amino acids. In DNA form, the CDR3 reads TGTGCCAGCAGCCCGGGTCCGGGACTAGCGGGGGGCTACAATGAGCAGTTCTTC. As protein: CASSPGPGLAGGYNEQFF.

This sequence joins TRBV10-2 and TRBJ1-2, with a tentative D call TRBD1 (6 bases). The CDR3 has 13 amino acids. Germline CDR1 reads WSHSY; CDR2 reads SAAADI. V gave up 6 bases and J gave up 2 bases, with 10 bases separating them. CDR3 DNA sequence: TGCGCCAGCAGCTCCGGGACAAACTATGGCTACACCTTC. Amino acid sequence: CASSSGTNYGYTF.

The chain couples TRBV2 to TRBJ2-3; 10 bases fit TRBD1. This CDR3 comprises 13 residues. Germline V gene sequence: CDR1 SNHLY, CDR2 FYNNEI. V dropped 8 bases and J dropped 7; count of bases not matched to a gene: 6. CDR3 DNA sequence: TGTGCCAGCCAGACAGGGGGCGCGAATACGCAGTATTTT. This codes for CASQTGGANTQYF.

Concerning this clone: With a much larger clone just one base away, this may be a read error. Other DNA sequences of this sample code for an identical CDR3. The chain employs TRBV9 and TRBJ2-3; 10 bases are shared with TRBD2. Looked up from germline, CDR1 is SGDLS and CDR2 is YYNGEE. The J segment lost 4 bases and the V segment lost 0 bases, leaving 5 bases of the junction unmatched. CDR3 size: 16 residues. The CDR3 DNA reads TGTGCCAGCAGCGTAGAAAGCGGGGGGGCGTCAGATACGCAGTATTTT. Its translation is CASSVESGGASDTQYF.

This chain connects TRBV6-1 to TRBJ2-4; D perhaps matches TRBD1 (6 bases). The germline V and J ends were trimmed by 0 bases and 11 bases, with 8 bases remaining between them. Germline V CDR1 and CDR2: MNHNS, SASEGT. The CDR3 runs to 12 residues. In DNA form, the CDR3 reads TGTGCCAGCAGTGAAGCTGGGACACTTCAGTACTTC. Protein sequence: CASSEAGTLQYF.

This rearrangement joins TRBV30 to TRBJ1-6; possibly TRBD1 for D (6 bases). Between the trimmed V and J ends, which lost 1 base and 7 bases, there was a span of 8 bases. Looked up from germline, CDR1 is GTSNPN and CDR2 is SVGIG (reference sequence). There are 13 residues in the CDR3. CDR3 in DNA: TGTGCCTGGAGTGGACAGGCAAATTCACCCCTCCACTTT. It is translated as CAWSGQANSPLHF. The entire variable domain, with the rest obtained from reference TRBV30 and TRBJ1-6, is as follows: SQTIHQWPATLVQPVGSPLSLECTVEGTSNPNLYWYRQAAGRGLQLLFYSVGIGQISSEVPQNLSASRPQDRQFILSSKKLLLSDSGFYLCAWSGQANSPLHFGNGTRLTVT.

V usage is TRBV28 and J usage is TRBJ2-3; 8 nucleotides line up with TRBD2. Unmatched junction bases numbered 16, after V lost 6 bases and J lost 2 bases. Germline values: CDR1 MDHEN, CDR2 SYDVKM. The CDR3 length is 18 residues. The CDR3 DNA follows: TGTGCCAGCAGACTATCCTGGGGGGGACTAGGCCTCACAGATACGCAGTATTTT. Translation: CASRLSWGGLGLTDTQYF.

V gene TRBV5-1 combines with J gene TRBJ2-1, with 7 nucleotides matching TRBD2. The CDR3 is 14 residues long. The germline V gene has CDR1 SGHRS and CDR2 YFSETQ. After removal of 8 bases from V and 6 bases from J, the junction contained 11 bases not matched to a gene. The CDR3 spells CASNLAVPPNEQFF. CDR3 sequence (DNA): TGCGCCAGTAACCTAGCGGTACCGCCCAATGAGCAGTTCTTC.

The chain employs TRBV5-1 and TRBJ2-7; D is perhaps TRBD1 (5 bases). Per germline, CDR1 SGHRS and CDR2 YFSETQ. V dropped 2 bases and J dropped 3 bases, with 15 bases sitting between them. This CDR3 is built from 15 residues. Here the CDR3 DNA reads TGCGCCAGCAGCTTTGTTGGGGTCAGGGACTACGAGCAGTACTTC. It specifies CASSFVGVRDYEQYF.

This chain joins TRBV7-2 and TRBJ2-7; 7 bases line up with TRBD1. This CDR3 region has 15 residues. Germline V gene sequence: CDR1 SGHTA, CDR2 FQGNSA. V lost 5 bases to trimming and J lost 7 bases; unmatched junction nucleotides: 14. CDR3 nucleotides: TGTGCCAGCAGCCCCCCGGCAGGGGGTTTCTGGGAGCAGTACTTC. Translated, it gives CASSPPAGGFWEQYF.

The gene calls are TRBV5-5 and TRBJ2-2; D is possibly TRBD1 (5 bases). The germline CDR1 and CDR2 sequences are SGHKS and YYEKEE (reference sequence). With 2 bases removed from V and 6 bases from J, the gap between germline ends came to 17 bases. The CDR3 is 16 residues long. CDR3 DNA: TGTGCCAGCAGCTTAGGACACACCAACTTCCCCGGGGAGCTGTTTTTT. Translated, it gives CASSLGHTNFPGELFF.

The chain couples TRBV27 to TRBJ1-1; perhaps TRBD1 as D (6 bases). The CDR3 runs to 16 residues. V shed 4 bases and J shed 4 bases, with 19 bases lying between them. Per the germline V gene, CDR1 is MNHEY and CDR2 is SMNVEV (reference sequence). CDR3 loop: CASSSKGQSLSTEAFF. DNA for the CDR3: TGTGCCAGCAGTTCCAAAGGACAGTCCCTTTCCACTGAAGCTTTCTTT.

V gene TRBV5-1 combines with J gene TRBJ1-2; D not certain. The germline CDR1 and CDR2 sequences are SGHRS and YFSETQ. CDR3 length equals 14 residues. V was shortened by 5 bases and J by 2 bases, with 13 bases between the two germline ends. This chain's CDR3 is CASSPEGENYGYTF. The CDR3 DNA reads TGCGCCAGCAGTCCCGAGGGCGAAAACTATGGCTACACCTTC.

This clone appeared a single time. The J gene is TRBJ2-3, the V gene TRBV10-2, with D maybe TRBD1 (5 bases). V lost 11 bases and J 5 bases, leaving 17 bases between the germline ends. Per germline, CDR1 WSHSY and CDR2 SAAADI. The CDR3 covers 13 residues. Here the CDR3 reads CADRQLGRDTQYF. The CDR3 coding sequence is TGCGCCGACCGACAACTGGGGCGAGATACGCAGTATTTT.

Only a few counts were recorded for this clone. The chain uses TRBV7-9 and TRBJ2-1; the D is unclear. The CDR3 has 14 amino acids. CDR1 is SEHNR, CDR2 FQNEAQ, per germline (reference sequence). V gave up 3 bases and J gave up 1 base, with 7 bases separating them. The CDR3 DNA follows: TGTGCCAGCAGCTTTGTCAGTTCCTACAATGAGCAGTTCTTC. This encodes CASSFVSSYNEQFF.

CDR3 DNA sequence: TGCACCAGCAGCCAAGACCCGCCCGGGACTAGCGGGAGGGTGACCGAGCAGTACTTC. Translating it yields CTSSQDPPGTSGRVTEQYF. The genes are TRBV1 and TRBJ2-7; TRBD2, the D gene given by the table, was not confirmed from the DNA. TRBV1 is recorded as a pseudogene. The CDR3 has 19 residues.

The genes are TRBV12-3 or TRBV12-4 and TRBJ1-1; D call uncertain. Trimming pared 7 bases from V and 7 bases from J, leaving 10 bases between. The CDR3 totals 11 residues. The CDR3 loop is CASTAVDEAFF. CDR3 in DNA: TGTGCCAGCACCGCGGTGGATGAAGCTTTCTTT.

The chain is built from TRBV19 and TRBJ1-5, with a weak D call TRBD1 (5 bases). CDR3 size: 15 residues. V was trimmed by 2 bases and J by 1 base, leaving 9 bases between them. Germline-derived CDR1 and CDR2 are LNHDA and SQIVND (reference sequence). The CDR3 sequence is CASSIQGQSNQPQHF. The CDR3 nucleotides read TGTGCCAGTAGTATACAGGGTCAGAGCAATCAGCCCCAGCATTTT.